This T cell receptor (beta chain) is drawn from a study of Graves' ophthalmopathy and Graves' hyperthyroidism. Study in general: Researchers obtained peripheral blood at initial diagnosis, before any treatment had begun. Study conclusions and caveats: Ophthalmopathy progression was predicted by the model at 70.59% sensitivity and 72.22% specificity. Among expanded thyroid clonotypes above 0.001 frequency, most also occurred in blood.

Amplification from RNA transcripts yielded the TCR beta CDR3 regions. Second-round multiplex PCR came after first-round RT-PCR with HTBI primers. Each CDR3 protein gets one entry after TCRdb re-called the multiplex PCR reads with MiXCR. The table has more than 550,000 distinct CDR3 sequences, just over 40% seen once. From germline, CDR1 is MNHEY and CDR2 SVGAGI. The CDR3 spans 15 residues. V shed 0 bases and J shed 2 bases, with 10 bases lying between them. All donors with ophthalmopathy were recorded as having moderate-to-severe activity, CAS ≥3, NOSPECS ≥4 and a duration under 3 months. This clonotype was found many times. Its cognate antigen is unknown.

The rearrangement links TRBV6-5 to TRBJ1-2; no reliable D call. This sequence was found in an adult man with Graves' ophthalmopathy. Sequenced input: peripheral blood. The CDR3 is CASSYSSDGNYGYTF. The CDR3, as DNA: TGTGCCAGCAGTTACTCCTCAGACGGAAACTATGGCTACACCTTC.